This is a list of T cell receptor beta chains from one sample in a study of T cell repertoires in cytomegalovirus infection. MiXCR was run by TCRdb on the reads, yielding one entry per CDR3 protein. The sample records hundreds of thousands of distinct CDR3 sequences, 8% to 10% being singletons. Sequences were obtained from PBMCs. These receptor sequences come from a human donor in good health (CMV status not recorded). Some clones in this sample may be carry-over from other donors' samples. Both conserved end residues are part of each CDR3. The order of the fields is V gene, D gene, clone size, J gene, CDR3 protein, CDR3 DNA. The D gene is left open where the match is weak. Only some rows state a clone size, as once, few, many or a class for expanded clones.

TRBV11-3	TRBD2	many	TRBJ2-5	CASSLGTSGGRGETQYF	TGTGCCAGCAGCCTCGGGACTAGCGGGGGGCGGGGGGAGACCCAGTACTTC
TRBV28	NA	many	TRBJ2-2	CASSLDGTGELFF	TGTGCCAGCAGTTTAGATGGCACCGGGGAGCTGTTTTTT
TRBV12-3/TRBV12-4	NA	few	TRBJ2-2	CASSPAPGSRGSGELFF	TGTGCCAGCAGCCCCGCCCCCGGGAGCCGGGGCTCGGGGGAGCTGTTTTTT
TRBV6-5	TRBD2	once	TRBJ2-1	CASSLLAGGRYNEQFF	TGTGCCAGCAGTTTACTAGCGGGGGGGAGATACAATGAGCAGTTCTTC
TRBV11-2	TRBD2	few	TRBJ2-2	CASSWASGGASTGELFF	TGTGCCAGCAGCTGGGCATCCGGGGGGGCGAGCACCGGGGAGCTGTTTTTT
TRBV12-3/TRBV12-4	TRBD1	NA	TRBJ2-3	CASTQGGGTDTQYF	TGTGCCAGCACCCAAGGGGGCGGCACAGATACGCAGTATTTT
TRBV7-2	NA	few	TRBJ1-4	CASSFGGRNEKLFF	TGTGCCAGCAGTTTTGGGGGGCGAAATGAAAAACTGTTTTTT
TRBV2	NA	few	TRBJ2-5	CASIRSAMETQYF	TGTGCCAGCATAAGGTCCGCGATGGAGACCCAGTACTTC
TRBV7-3	TRBD1	NA	TRBJ1-2	CASSSQTGGRGDGYTF	TGTGCCAGCAGCTCCCAGACAGGGGGGAGAGGAGATGGCTACACCTTC
TRBV27	NA	few	TRBJ1-3	CASSLSRTEGNTIYF	TGTGCCAGCAGTTTATCTAGGACGGAAGGAAACACCATATATTTT
TRBV12-3/TRBV12-4	NA	few	TRBJ1-4	CASSLIQPPGEKLFF	TGTGCCAGCAGTCTCATTCAACCCCCGGGTGAAAAACTGTTTTTT
TRBV10-2	NA	few	TRBJ1-1	CASSPSGWAFF	TGCGCCAGCAGTCCGTCAGGGTGGGCTTTCTTT
TRBV11-2	TRBD2	many	TRBJ2-1	CASSLWTSGRAGNEQFF	TGTGCCAGCAGCCTCTGGACTAGCGGGAGGGCGGGCAATGAGCAGTTCTTC
TRBV28	TRBD1	NA	TRBJ2-1	CASSTLRGQGTFEQFF	TGTGCCAGCAGTACACTCCGGGGACAGGGAACGTTTGAGCAGTTCTTC
TRBV6-6	TRBD2	NA	TRBJ2-1	CASSYSNSGGIFRNEQFF	TGTGCCAGCAGTTACTCGAACAGCGGGGGAATATTTAGGAATGAGCAGTTCTTC
TRBV20-1	NA	NA	TRBJ1-5	CSARVPNNQPQHF	TGCAGTGCTAGAGTACCGAACAATCAGCCCCAGCATTTT
TRBV12-3/TRBV12-4	NA	many	TRBJ2-7	CASSLGLASIRYEQYF	TGTGCCAGCAGTTTAGGTTTAGCCTCCATCCGTTACGAGCAGTACTTC
TRBV7-2	NA	NA	TRBJ2-4	CASSSLTRTSSESIQYF	TGTGCCAGCAGCTCGTTAACCCGGACCTCGTCGGAGAGCATTCAGTACTTC
TRBV7-9	NA	few	TRBJ2-5	CASGLGTTQTQYF	TGTGCCAGCGGCCTCGGGACCACCCAAACCCAGTACTTC
TRBV9	NA	many	TRBJ2-5	CASSVGGETQYF	TGTGCCAGCAGCGTAGGCGGAGAGACCCAGTACTTC
TRBV24-1	NA	many	TRBJ2-5	CATSDGGGQETQYF	TGTGCCACCAGTGATGGAGGGGGTCAGGAGACCCAGTACTTC
TRBV7-2	NA	many	TRBJ2-7	CASSLSGGGLGEQYF	TGTGCCAGCAGCTTAAGCGGAGGGGGTTTGGGAGAGCAGTACTTC